The T cell receptor beta chain under discussion was sequenced for a study of blood T cell repertoires in COVID-19 (dated by TCRdb to the early 2020s). A note on the overall study: Samples from collaborators originated in the United States, Italy and Spain and spanned both the acute and convalescent phases of COVID-19. The prospective study material was composed of cDNA or gDNA derived from T cells, B-cell-depleted T cells, or PBMCs. A freely available public database, intended as a resource for researchers studying the immune response to SARS-CoV-2, is where the repertoires were released. The sample metadata nearly always contained a de-identified subject ID, COVID-19 status, age in years and sex. Where available, HLA class I and class II types were obtained from metadata supplied by the sample provider rather than from assay-based typing. Samples were obtained from the ongoing ImmuneRACE study (first 160 participants) and from over a thousand subjects provided by 6 global collaborators. Subjects who had been exposed to COVID-19, were actively infected with it, or had recovered from it provided the deeply sampled blood TCRbeta repertoires that made up the dataset.

Of note for this clone: Its antigen remains unidentified. The record has no base qualities; no much larger clone is one base away.

Results the study describes overall, beyond this receptor: How much clinical and demographic metadata was included differed by source and by participant, and the metadata was provided uncurated.

From the cysteine through the phenylalanine, the CDR3 covers 14 amino acids. CDR3 DNA only is kept here, 42 bases in frame from base 1. Deletion took 6 bases off V and 0 bases off J, with a span of 7 bases between the germline ends. Looking up the germline V gene yields CDR1 SGHRS and CDR2 YFSETQ. TCRbeta CDR3 regions were amplified from genomic DNA using the immunoSEQ Assay, a bias-controlled multiplex PCR. On the study's bioinformatics: Nucleated cell counts per sample were estimated from amplification of reference gene primers within the assay. To quantify the absolute abundance of each unique TCRbeta CDR3 rearrangement, sequence reads were collapsed and filtered. For each sample, productive Simpson clonality was calculated by taking the square root of Simpson's diversity index across productive rearrangements. As stored in TCRdb, this immuneACCESS dataset retains in-frame rearrangements with V and J assigned. A fraction of the clones does not appear; measured against another copy, unresolved V genes explain less than half of the discrepancy, and the remainder lacks a known reason. V and J calls and clone size follow that table, whereas D and trimming were derived from the DNA. The sample includes under 200,000 clones, with approximately 87% observed a single time. The ten largest clonotypes hold nearly 2.5% of the sample.

Collaborating institutions collected whole blood in K2EDTA tubes following their own protocols. Collaborator samples were shipped for TCRbeta analysis as frozen whole blood, isolated PBMCs, or DNA extracted from either sample type. Sequencing was done on a sample of peripheral blood. The rearrangement combines TRBV5-1 with TRBJ2-6; the D gene identity is not certain. The TCR sequence derives from a man aged 40-49 years with active or convalescent COVID-19. The CDR3 loop reads CASTYDSGANVLTF. The base sequence is TGCGCCAGCACCTATGACTCTGGGGCCAACGTCCTGACTTTC.